This T cell receptor (beta chain) was sequenced for a study of blood T cell repertoires in COVID-19. Study as a whole: Nucleic acid was either cDNA or gDNA, and it came from T cells, B-cell-depleted T cells, or PBMCs.

Assay: immunoSEQ multiplex PCR; the TCRdb copy retains only in-frame clones and omits some. The profile shows about 140,000 clones, around 82% of them singletons. The sequenced sample consisted of peripheral blood. The TCR originated in a woman aged 60 to 75 with acute or convalescent COVID-19.

For the CDR3, the DNA is TGTGCCAGCTCACCAGGACTAGCGGGAGACGAGCAGTACTTC. Encoded protein: CASSPGLAGDEQYF. This chain links TRBV18 with TRBJ2-7; TRBD2 matches 13 bases. V gave up 2 bases and J gave up 5 bases; unmatched junction bases: 0. Germline CDR1 reads KGHSH; CDR2 reads LQKENI. The CDR3 runs 14 residues.